These 21 T cell receptor beta chains came from one sample sequenced in a study of radiation and T cells in renal cell carcinoma. Repertoires were generated with immunoSEQ multiplex PCR, while TCRdb's copy carries only in-frame clones and drops some. The sample lists roughly 130,000 clones, 88% occurring once. Described time point: blood 2 weeks post-SBRT. Specified treatment: 15 Gy SBRT to primary tumor, nephrectomy 4 weeks later. Sequencing used blood, obtained from a patient whose treatment included radiotherapy and nephrectomy. The receptors were sampled from a woman aged 65 to 85 with renal cell carcinoma.

The chain uses TRBV4-1 and TRBJ2-6; the D gene is possibly TRBD1 (6 bases). The CDR3 is made up of 19 amino acids. The V gene's germline CDR1 is MGHRA and CDR2 YSYEKL. The ends were cut back, 0 bases at V and 0 bases at J, with 15 bases in the middle. CDR3 DNA: TGCGCCAGCAGCCAAGATGGGCAGGGGACATTCTCTGGGGCCAACGTCCTGACTTTC. Translated, it gives CASSQDGQGTFSGANVLTF.

This clone has a single count. V is TRBV5-4 and J is TRBJ2-5; D ambiguous. The V gene's germline CDR1 is SGHNT and CDR2 YYREEE (reference sequence). The CDR3 covers 14 residues. V lost 4 bases, J lost 1 base, and 11 bases lay in between. The CDR3 DNA reads as TGTGCCAGCAGCCCCCTTGTCAGCCAAGAGACCCAGTACTTC. Amino acid sequence: CASSPLVSQETQYF.

The chain carries TRBV4-2 and TRBJ2-1; D is possibly TRBD2 (7 bases). V lost 4 bases to trimming and J lost 7 bases, with 20 bases between them. The CDR3 consists of 16 residues. The germline gives CDR1 LGHNA, CDR2 YNFKEQ. The CDR3 DNA reads TGTGCCAGCAGCCCCCCGAGGGGGGGGCCGTCGAATGAGCAGTTCTTC. Its translation is CASSPPRGGPSNEQFF.

The chain links TRBV28 to TRBJ2-7; 8 bases line up with TRBD2. V was clipped by 10 bases and J by 4 bases; unmatched bases: 3. The germline V gene encodes CDR1 MDHEN and CDR2 SYDVKM. The CDR3 is 11 amino acids. The CDR3 DNA is TGTGCCACCGGGGGGGTGTACGAGCAGTACTTC. Translation: CATGGVYEQYF.

The chain recombines TRBV7-2 with TRBJ2-7; D may be TRBD2 (6 bases). CDR1 and CDR2 (germline): SGHTA, FQGNSA. The CDR3 loop spans 15 amino acids. Trimming removed 5 bases from V and 0 bases from J, with 14 bases in between. CDR3 region: CASSPSGLSSYEQYF. The CDR3 DNA sequence: TGTGCCAGCAGCCCCAGCGGGTTAAGCTCCTACGAGCAGTACTTC.

The rearrangement uses TRBV20-1 and TRBJ2-7, with a tentative D call TRBD2 (6 bases). Trimming pared 7 bases from V and 5 bases from J, leaving 12 bases between. Germline CDR1 is DFQATT and CDR2 is SNEGSKA (reference sequence). This CDR3 has 11 amino acids. The CDR3 DNA reads TGCAGTGGGGGGGTAAGGAACGAGCAGTACTTC. As protein: CSGGVRNEQYF.

This rearrangement joins TRBV9 to TRBJ2-7; D gene unclear. The CDR3 sequence is 14 residues long. V was shortened by 4 bases and J by 0 bases, with 11 bases between the two germline ends. Per germline, CDR1 SGDLS and CDR2 YYNGEE. DNA of the CDR3: TGTGCCAGCAGCCCTGGCCCCAGCTCCTACGAGCAGTACTTC. This translates into CASSPGPSSYEQYF.

This rearrangement joins TRBV15 to TRBJ2-7; TRBD1 or TRBD2 may be the D gene (5 bases each). Trimming pared 5 bases from V and 3 bases from J, leaving 17 bases between. Germline V gene data show CDR1 as LNHNV and CDR2 as YYDKDF (reference sequence). This CDR3 contains 15 residues. The CDR3 reads CATSVDPGPLYEQYF. CDR3 DNA: TGTGCCACCAGCGTAGATCCGGGACCACTCTACGAGCAGTACTTC.

The chain links TRBV5-1 to TRBJ1-4; 11 bases agree with TRBD1. Per germline, CDR1 SGHRS and CDR2 YFSETQ. The V segment lost 1 base and the J segment 8 bases; nucleotides outside the gene matches: 4. This CDR3 is 15 amino acids long. The CDR3 protein is CASSLSDRGLEKLFF. The CDR3 DNA sequence: TGCGCCAGCAGCTTGTCGGACAGGGGGCTAGAAAAACTGTTTTTT.

The chain combines TRBV28 with TRBJ2-7, with D unclear. The V gene lost 6 bases and the J gene lost 2 bases, with 17 bases spanning the gap. Germline V lookup: CDR1 MDHEN, CDR2 SYDVKM. CDR3 length: 15 residues. CDR3 bases: TGTGCCAGCAGCCCCAGGTCCCTTCGCGCCTACGAGCAGTACTTC. This translates into CASSPRSLRAYEQYF.

This chain joins TRBV19 and TRBJ1-2, with 7 bases matching TRBD1. Germline lookup yields CDR1 LNHDA and CDR2 SQIVND (reference sequence). This CDR3 region has 16 residues. The V segment lost 10 bases and the J segment 0 bases; nucleotides outside the gene matches: 14. The CDR3 nucleotides are TGTGCCACAAGTTCACTCAGGGGGGAAGCTAACTATGGCTACACCTTC. This translates into CATSSLRGEANYGYTF.

CDR3 DNA sequence: TGCAGCGTTGCGGGGGTCGGGAATGAGCAGTTCTTC. This codes for CSVAGVGNEQFF. The chain uses TRBV29-1 and TRBJ2-1; tentatively, D is TRBD2 (6 bases). CDR3 length: 12 amino acids. Trimming shortened V by 4 bases and J by 7 bases, and 11 bases separated the two germline ends. Germline V gene sequence: CDR1 SQVTM, CDR2 ANQGSEA.

V is TRBV7-9 and J is TRBJ1-3, with D hard to call. CDR1 is SEHNR, CDR2 FQNEAQ, per germline (reference sequence). This CDR3 spans 15 amino acids. The V end was cut by 4 bases, the J end by 0 bases, with 10 bases between. CDR3 in amino acids: CASSSSWSSGNTIYF. CDR3 bases: TGTGCCAGCAGCTCCTCTTGGTCCTCTGGAAACACCATATATTTT.

The CDR3: CASSPPGLASDTQYF. The CDR3 DNA sequence: TGTGCCAGCAGTCCCCCCGGACTAGCGTCAGATACGCAGTATTTT. V gene TRBV6-1 combines with J gene TRBJ2-3, with 9 bases identical to TRBD2. Germline values: CDR1 MNHNS, CDR2 SASEGT. V lost 5 bases and J lost 4; bases outside the gene matches: 7. This CDR3 is 15 amino acids long.

The J gene is TRBJ1-6, the V gene TRBV5-4; D is uncertain. Per the germline V gene, CDR1 is SGHNT and CDR2 is YYREEE (reference sequence). This CDR3 is built from 14 residues. Trimming took 5 bases from V and 10 from J, leaving 16 bases between them. The CDR3 region is CASSDGQLGSPLHF. The DNA for the CDR3 is TGTGCCAGCAGTGACGGGCAGCTTGGATCACCCCTCCACTTT.

The chain uses TRBV6-5 and TRBJ2-1; a possible D gene is TRBD2 (5 bases). The V end was cut by 4 bases, the J end by 0 bases, with 13 bases between. Germline-derived CDR1 and CDR2 are MNHEY and SVGAGI. The CDR3 runs to 16 residues. DNA for the CDR3: TGTGCCAGCAGTTTGACGGGATTAAGCTCCTACAATGAGCAGTTCTTC. It encodes CASSLTGLSSYNEQFF.

This chain links TRBV15 with TRBJ2-1; D is unclear. Trimming removed 5 bases at V and 9 bases at J, with 26 bases between. The V gene's germline CDR1 is LNHNV and CDR2 YYDKDF (reference sequence). The length of the CDR3 is 17 residues. This chain's CDR3 is CATSRATLGIGHAEQFF. The CDR3 DNA reads TGTGCCACCAGCCGAGCAACCCTGGGGATCGGGCACGCTGAGCAGTTCTTC. Full variable domain (missing parts from reference TRBV15 and TRBJ2-1): DAMVIQNPRYQVTQFGKPVTLSCSQTLNHNVMYWYQQKSSQAPKLLFHYYDKDFNNEADTPDNFQSRRPNTSFCFLDIRSPGLGDTAMYLCATSRATLGIGHAEQFFGPGTRLTVL.

V is TRBV29-1 and J is TRBJ2-5; D gene ambiguous. The CDR3 totals 10 residues. CDR1 is SQVTM, CDR2 ANQGSEA, per germline. V lost 4 bases and J lost 2, with 2 bases in between. The CDR3 region has the DNA TGCAGCGTTGCTCAAGAGACCCAGTACTTC. Amino acids: CSVAQETQYF.

The gene calls are TRBV7-9 and TRBJ1-1; D is perhaps TRBD1 (5 bases). The length of the CDR3 is 14 residues. V lost 2 bases and J 1 base, leaving 8 bases between the germline ends. Germline-derived CDR1 and CDR2 are SEHNR and FQNEAQ (reference sequence). The DNA for the CDR3 is TGTGCCAGCAGCTTACGAGGGGAGAACACTGAAGCTTTCTTT. This translates into CASSLRGENTEAFF. The variable domain in full, with the rest retrieved from reference TRBV7-9 and TRBJ1-1, is DTGVSQNPRHKITKRGQNVTFRCDPISEHNRLYWYRQTLGQGPEFLTYFQNEAQLEKSRLLSDRFSAERPKGSFSTLEIQRTEQGDSAMYLCASSLRGENTEAFFGQGTRLTVV.

The V call is TRBV27, the J call TRBJ2-2, with D perhaps TRBD1 (6 bases). Germline CDR1 and CDR2: MNHEY and SMNVEV (reference sequence). The length of the CDR3 is 12 residues. The germline V and J ends were trimmed by 6 bases and 6 bases, with 8 bases remaining between them. The CDR3 region is CASRDSPGELFF. The CDR3 DNA follows: TGTGCCAGCAGGGACAGCCCCGGGGAGCTGTTTTTT.

The chain combines TRBV18 with TRBJ1-4, with a tentative D call TRBD1 (5 bases). Germline loops: CDR1 KGHSH, CDR2 LQKENI. Between the trimmed V and J ends, which lost 2 bases and 3 bases, there was a span of 10 bases. This CDR3 region has 15 residues. The CDR3 is CASSPTTESNEKLFF. CDR3 bases: TGTGCCAGCTCACCAACGACAGAGTCTAATGAAAAACTGTTTTTT.